This T cell receptor (beta chain) appears in the sequencing data of a study of blood T cell repertoires in COVID-19 (TCRdb year 2020). For the study in its entirety: Samples from collaborators originated in the United States, Italy and Spain and spanned both the acute and convalescent phases of COVID-19. Subjects who had been exposed to COVID-19, were actively infected with it, or had recovered from it provided the deeply sampled blood TCRbeta repertoires that made up the dataset. HLA class I and class II types, where available, came from metadata supplied by the sample provider rather than from assay-based typing. Samples came from the ongoing ImmuneRACE study (first 160 participants) plus 1,254 subjects from 6 global collaborators. A de-identified subject ID, COVID-19 status, age in years and sex were almost always included in the sample metadata. The repertoires were released in a freely available public database intended as a resource for research on the immune response to SARS-CoV-2. The material from the prospective study consisted of cDNA or gDNA derived from T cells, B-cell-depleted T cells, or PBMCs. The paper as a whole reports these results and caveats: How much clinical and demographic metadata was included differed by source and by participant, and the metadata was provided uncurated.

At one collaborating source in Seattle, patients were enrolled during active infection and were followed longitudinally through the course of disease. Collaborating institutions collected whole blood in K2EDTA tubes following their own protocols. Collaborator samples were shipped for TCRbeta analysis as frozen whole blood, isolated PBMCs, or DNA extracted from either sample type. Remarks on this clone: Its binding antigen is unknown. No much larger clone exists at a distance of one base, and base qualities are not known.

V drops 6 bases and J drops 1 base, leaving 21 bases in between. CDR3 length: 17 amino acids, cysteine to phenylalanine. Just CDR3 DNA is preserved here, 51 bases in frame from base 1. CDR1 and CDR2 (LNHDA, SQIVND) derive from the germline V gene (reference sequence). TCRbeta CDR3 regions were amplified from genomic DNA using the immunoSEQ Assay, a bias-controlled multiplex PCR. As for how the authors treated the data: Nucleated cell counts per sample were estimated from amplification of reference gene primers within the assay. Sequence reads were collapsed and filtered to measure the absolute abundance of every unique TCRbeta CDR3 rearrangement. For each sample, productive Simpson clonality was calculated as the square root of Simpson's diversity index across productive rearrangements. TCRdb limited this immuneACCESS table to in-frame rearrangements with V and J called. A share of clones is missing; checked studies link under half to unresolved V genes, and the rest is unexplained. V, J and clone size derive from that table, while D and trimming were established from the DNA sequence. The sample yields 150,000 to 200,000 clones; around 85% were counted once. The ten biggest clones cover approximately 11% of the sample.

The specimen sequenced was peripheral blood. The receptor's source is a woman aged 60-75 years with COVID-19, enrolled during active disease. The chain employs TRBV19 and TRBJ1-1, and perhaps TRBD1 as D gene, on 5 matching bases. The nucleotide sequence reads as follows: TGTGCCAGTAGCACCAACCTAAAGACGGGGGGGAACACTGAAGCTTTCTTT. The encoded protein is CASSTNLKTGGNTEAFF.